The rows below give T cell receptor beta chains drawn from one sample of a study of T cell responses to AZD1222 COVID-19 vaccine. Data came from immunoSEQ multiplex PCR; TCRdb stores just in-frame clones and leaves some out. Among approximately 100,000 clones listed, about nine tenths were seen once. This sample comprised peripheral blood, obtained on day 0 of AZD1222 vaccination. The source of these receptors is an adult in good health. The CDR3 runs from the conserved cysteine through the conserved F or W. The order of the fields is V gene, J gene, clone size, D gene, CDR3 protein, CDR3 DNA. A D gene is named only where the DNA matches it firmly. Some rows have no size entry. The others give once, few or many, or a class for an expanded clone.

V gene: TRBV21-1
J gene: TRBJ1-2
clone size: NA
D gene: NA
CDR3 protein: CASSQRSGFYGYTF
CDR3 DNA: TGTGCCAGCAGCCAAAGGTCGGGGTTCTATGGCTACACCTTC

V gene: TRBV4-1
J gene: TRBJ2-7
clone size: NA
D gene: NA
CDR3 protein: CASSQQRGATYEQYF
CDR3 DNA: TGCGCCAGCAGCCAGCAACGGGGAGCTACCTACGAGCAGTACTTC

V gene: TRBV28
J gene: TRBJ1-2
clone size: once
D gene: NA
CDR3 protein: CASKEGSPGGYTF
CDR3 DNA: TGTGCCAGCAAGGAAGGCTCCCCCGGCGGCTACACCTTC

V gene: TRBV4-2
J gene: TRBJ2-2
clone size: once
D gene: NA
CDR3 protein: CASSQTLGAGSNTGELFF
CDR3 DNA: TGTGCCAGCAGCCAAACCCTTGGGGCGGGCTCGAACACCGGGGAGCTGTTTTTT

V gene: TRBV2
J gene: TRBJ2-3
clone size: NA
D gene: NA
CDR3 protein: CASSGSTDTQYF
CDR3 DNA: TGTGCCAGCAGTGGTAGCACAGATACGCAGTATTTT

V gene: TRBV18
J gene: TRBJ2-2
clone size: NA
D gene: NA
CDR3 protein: CASSPPDGRMFF
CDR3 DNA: TGTGCCAGCTCACCGCCGGACGGACGCATGTTTTTT

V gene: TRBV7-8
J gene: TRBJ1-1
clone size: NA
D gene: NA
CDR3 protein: CASTPPGVMNTEAFF
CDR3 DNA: TGTGCCAGCACCCCCCCGGGCGTCATGAACACTGAAGCTTTCTTT

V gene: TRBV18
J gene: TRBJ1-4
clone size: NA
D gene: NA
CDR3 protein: CASSPLQPNEKLFF
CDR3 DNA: TGTGCCAGCTCACCATTACAGCCTAATGAAAAACTGTTTTTT

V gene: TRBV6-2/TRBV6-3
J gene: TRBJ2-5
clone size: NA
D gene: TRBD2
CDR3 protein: CASSPLAGPGETQYF
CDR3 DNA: TGTGCCAGCAGTCCCTTAGCGGGCCCCGGAGAGACCCAGTACTTC

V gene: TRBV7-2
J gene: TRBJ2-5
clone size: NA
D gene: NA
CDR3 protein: CASSLDGGKETQYF
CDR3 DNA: TGTGCCAGCAGCTTAGATGGGGGGAAAGAGACCCAGTACTTC

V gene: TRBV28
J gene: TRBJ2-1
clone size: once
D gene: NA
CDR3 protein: CASSLPLGLAPFF
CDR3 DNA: TGTGCCAGCAGTTTACCACTAGGGCTAGCTCCGTTCTTC

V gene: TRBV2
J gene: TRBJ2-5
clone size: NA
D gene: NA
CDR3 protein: CASSESTGAIQETQYF
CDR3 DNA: TGTGCCAGCAGTGAAAGCACGGGAGCGATACAAGAGACCCAGTACTTC

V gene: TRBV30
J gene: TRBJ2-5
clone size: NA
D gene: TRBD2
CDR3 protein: CAWSVLGGGARQETQYF
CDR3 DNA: TGTGCCTGGAGTGTACTGGGCGGGGGGGCGAGGCAAGAGACCCAGTACTTC

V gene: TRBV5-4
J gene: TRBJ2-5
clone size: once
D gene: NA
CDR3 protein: CASSQMGQETQYF
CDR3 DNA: TGTGCCAGCAGTCAGATGGGACAAGAGACCCAGTACTTC

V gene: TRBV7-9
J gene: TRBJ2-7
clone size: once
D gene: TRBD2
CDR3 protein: CASSLEPGLAGGPSYEQYF
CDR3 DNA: TGTGCCAGCAGCTTAGAACCGGGACTAGCGGGAGGGCCTTCCTACGAGCAGTACTTC

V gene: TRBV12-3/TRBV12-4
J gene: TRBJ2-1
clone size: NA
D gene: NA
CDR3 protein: CARAALQHNEQFF
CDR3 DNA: TGTGCCAGGGCGGCCCTTCAACACAATGAGCAGTTCTTC

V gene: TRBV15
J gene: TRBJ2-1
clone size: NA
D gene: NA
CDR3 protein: CATSRSGSGYNEQFF
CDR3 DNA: TGTGCCACCAGCAGATCCGGGAGTGGTTACAATGAGCAGTTCTTC

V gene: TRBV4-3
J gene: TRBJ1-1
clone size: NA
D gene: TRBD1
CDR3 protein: CASQQGHREVPEAFF
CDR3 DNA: TGCGCCAGCCAACAGGGGCACAGGGAGGTCCCTGAAGCTTTCTTT

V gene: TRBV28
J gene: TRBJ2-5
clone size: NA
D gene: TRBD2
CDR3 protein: CASNAGGQETQYF
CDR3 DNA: TGTGCCAGCAACGCGGGGGGGCAAGAGACCCAGTACTTC

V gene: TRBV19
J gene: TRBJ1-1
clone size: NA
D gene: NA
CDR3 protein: CASSMGSLDTEAFF
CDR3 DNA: TGTGCCAGTAGTATGGGCAGCTTGGACACTGAAGCTTTCTTT

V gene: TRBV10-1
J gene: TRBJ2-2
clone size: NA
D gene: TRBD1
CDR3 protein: CASASGTGITGELFF
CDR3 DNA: TGCGCCAGCGCCTCCGGGACAGGGATCACCGGGGAGCTGTTTTTT

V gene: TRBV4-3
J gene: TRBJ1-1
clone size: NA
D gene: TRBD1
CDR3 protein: CASSQGQAGAEAFF
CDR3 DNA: TGCGCCAGCAGCCAGGGACAGGCGGGGGCTGAAGCTTTCTTT

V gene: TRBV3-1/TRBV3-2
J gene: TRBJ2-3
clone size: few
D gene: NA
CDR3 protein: CASSQEQGTADTQYF
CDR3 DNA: TGTGCCAGCAGCCAAGAACAGGGCACGGCAGATACGCAGTATTTT

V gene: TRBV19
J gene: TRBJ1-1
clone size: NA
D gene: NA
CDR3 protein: CASSIGRVGTEAFF
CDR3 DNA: TGTGCCAGTAGTATCGGCAGGGTAGGGACTGAAGCTTTCTTT

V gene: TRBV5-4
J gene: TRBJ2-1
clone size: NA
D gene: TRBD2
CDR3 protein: CASSQGLAVSYNEQFF
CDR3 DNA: TGTGCCAGCAGCCAAGGACTAGCGGTCTCCTACAATGAGCAGTTCTTC

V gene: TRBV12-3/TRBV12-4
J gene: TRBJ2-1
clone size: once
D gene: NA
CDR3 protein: CASSPLHGNEQFF
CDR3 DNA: TGTGCCAGCAGCCCCCTGCACGGAAATGAGCAGTTCTTC

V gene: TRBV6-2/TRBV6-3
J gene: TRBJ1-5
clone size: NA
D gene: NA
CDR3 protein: CASSPHGQNSNQPQHF
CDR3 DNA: TGTGCCAGCAGTCCCCACGGACAGAATAGCAATCAGCCCCAGCATTTT

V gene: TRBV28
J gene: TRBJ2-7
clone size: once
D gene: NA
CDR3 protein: CASIKFGSYEQYF
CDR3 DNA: TGTGCCAGCATCAAATTCGGTTCCTACGAGCAGTACTTC

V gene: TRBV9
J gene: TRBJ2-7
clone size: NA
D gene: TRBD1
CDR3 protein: CASSPGHRGLLYEQYF
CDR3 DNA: TGTGCCAGCAGCCCCGGTCACAGGGGGCTACTCTACGAGCAGTACTTC

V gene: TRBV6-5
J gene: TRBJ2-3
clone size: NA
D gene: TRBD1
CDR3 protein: CASMDRANPDTQYF
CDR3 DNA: TGTGCCAGCATGGACAGGGCTAACCCAGATACGCAGTATTTT

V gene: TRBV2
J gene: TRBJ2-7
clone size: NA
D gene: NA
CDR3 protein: CASSEGGYRTGTYEQYF
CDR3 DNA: TGTGCCAGCAGTGAGGGGGGGTACCGGACAGGGACCTACGAGCAGTACTTC

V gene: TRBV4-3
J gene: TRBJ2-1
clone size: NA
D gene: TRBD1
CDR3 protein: CASSQDTGQGADEQFF
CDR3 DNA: TGCGCCAGCAGCCAAGATACAGGACAGGGGGCGGATGAGCAGTTCTTC

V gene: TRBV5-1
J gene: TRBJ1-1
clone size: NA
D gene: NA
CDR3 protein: CASSPVTGSGNTEAFF
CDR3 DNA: TGCGCCAGCAGCCCGGTCACAGGGAGTGGGAACACTGAAGCTTTCTTT

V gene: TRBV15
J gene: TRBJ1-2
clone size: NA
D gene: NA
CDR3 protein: CATSRARDYGYTF
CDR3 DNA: TGTGCCACCAGCAGAGCCAGGGACTATGGCTACACCTTC

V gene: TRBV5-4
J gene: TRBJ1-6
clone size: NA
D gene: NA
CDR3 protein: CASSQGNSPLHF
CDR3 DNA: TGTGCCAGCAGCCAAGGGAATTCACCCCTCCACTTT

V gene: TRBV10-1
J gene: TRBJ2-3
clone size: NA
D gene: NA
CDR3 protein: CASSPGQNTDTQYF
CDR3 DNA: TGCGCCAGCAGCCCGGGACAAAACACAGATACGCAGTATTTT

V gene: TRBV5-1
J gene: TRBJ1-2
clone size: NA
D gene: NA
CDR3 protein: CASSLILPGANYGYTF
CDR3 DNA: TGCGCCAGCAGCTTGATCTTGCCAGGGGCTAACTATGGCTACACCTTC

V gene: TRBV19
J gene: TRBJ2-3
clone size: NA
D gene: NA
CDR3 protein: CATISPAGTDTQYF
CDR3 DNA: TGTGCCACTATCAGCCCAGCTGGCACAGATACGCAGTATTTT